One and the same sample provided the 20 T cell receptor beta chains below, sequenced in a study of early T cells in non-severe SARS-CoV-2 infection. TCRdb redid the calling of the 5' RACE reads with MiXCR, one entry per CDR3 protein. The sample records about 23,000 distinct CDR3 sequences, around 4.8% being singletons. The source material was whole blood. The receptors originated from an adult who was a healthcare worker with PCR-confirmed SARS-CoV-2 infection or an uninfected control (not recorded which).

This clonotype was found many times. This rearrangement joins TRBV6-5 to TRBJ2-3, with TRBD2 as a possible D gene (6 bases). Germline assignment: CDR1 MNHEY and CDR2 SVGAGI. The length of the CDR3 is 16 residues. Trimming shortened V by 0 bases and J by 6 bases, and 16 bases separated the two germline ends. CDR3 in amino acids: CASSYSKSGERDTQYF. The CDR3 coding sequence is TGTGCCAGCAGTTACTCGAAGTCGGGGGAGAGGGATACGCAGTATTTT.

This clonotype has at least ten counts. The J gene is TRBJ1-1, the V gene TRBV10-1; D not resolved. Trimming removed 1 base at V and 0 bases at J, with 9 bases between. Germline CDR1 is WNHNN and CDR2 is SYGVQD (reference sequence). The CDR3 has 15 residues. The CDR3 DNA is TGCGCCAGCAGTGAGTACGGAGACATGAACACTGAAGCTTTCTTT. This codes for CASSEYGDMNTEAFF.

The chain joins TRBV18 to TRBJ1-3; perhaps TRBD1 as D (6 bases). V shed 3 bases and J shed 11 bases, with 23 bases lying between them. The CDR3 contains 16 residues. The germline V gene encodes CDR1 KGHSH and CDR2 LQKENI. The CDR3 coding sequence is TGTGCCAGCTCACCGTACCGTGGCGCAGGGGAATTTGCCATATATTTT. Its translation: CASSPYRGAGEFAIYF.

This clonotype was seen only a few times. As DNA, the CDR3 is TGTGCCAGCAGTGAAGAACCTATGAGCTCCTATAATTCACCCCTCCACTTT. This codes for CASSEEPMSSYNSPLHF. V usage is TRBV2 and J usage is TRBJ1-6; no reliable D call. The CDR3 is made up of 17 amino acids. V lost 1 base and J lost 0, with 10 bases in between. The V gene's germline CDR1 is SNHLY and CDR2 FYNNEI.

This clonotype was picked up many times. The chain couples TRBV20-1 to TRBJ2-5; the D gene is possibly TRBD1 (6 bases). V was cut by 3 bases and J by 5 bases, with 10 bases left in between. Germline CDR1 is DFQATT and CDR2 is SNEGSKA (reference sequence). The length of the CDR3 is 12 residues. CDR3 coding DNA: TGCAGTGCTAGTCTTCAGGGGGAGACCCAGTACTTC. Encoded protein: CSASLQGETQYF.

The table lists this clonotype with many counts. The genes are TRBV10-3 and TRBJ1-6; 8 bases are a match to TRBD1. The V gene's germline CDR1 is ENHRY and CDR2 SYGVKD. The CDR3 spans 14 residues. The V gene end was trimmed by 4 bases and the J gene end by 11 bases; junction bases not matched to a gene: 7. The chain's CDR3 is CAISAGQGDPPLHF. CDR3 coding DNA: TGTGCCATCAGTGCAGGACAGGGTGATCCACCCCTCCACTTT.

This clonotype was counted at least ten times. The CDR3 sequence is CSVEAKGIRGRNEQFF. The CDR3 DNA reads as TGCAGCGTTGAAGCGAAGGGAATTAGGGGGCGGAATGAGCAGTTCTTC. The chain has TRBV29-1 and TRBJ2-1; 7 bases map to TRBD1. From germline, CDR1 is SQVTM and CDR2 ANQGSEA. V gave up 1 base and J gave up 7 bases; unmatched junction bases: 13. This CDR3 has 16 amino acids.

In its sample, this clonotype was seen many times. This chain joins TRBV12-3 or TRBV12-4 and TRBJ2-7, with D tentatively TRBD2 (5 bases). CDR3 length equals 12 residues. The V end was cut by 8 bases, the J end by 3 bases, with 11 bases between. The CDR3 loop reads CASSPGVYEQYF. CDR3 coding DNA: TGTGCCAGCTCGCCCGGGGTCTACGAGCAGTACTTC.

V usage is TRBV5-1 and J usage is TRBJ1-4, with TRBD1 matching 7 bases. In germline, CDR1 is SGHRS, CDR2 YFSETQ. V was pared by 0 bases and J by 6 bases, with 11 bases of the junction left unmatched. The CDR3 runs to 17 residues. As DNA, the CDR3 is TGCGCCAGCAGCTTGGGGCCGAGGGGGCAGAATGATGAAAAACTGTTTTTT. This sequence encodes CASSLGPRGQNDEKLFF. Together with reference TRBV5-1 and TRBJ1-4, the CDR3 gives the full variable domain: KAGVTQTPRYLIKTRGQQVTLSCSPISGHRSVSWYQQTPGQGLQFLFEYFSETQRNKGNFPGRFSGRQFSNSRSEMNVSTLELGDSALYLCASSLGPRGQNDEKLFFGSGTQLSVL.

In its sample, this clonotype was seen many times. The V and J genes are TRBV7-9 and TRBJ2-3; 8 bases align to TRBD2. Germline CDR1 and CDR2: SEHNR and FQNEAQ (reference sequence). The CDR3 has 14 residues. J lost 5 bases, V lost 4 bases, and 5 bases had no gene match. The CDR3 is CASSSPAGGDTQYF. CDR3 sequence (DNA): TGTGCCAGCAGCTCGCCCGCGGGGGGAGATACGCAGTATTTT.

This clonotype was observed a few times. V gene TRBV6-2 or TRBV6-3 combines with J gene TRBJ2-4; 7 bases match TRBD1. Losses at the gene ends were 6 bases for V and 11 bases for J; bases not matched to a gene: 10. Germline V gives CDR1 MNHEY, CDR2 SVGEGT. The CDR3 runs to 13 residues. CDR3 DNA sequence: TGTGCCAGCAGAAACACAGGGGTTGAGGTTCAGTACTTC. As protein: CASRNTGVEVQYF.

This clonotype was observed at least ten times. CDR3 DNA: TGTGCCAGCAGTATGACTAGCGGGGGGGAGTTGGATACGCAGTATTTT. Translated, it gives CASSMTSGGELDTQYF. V gene TRBV6-4 combines with J gene TRBJ2-3; 14 bases map to TRBD2. Germline V gene sequence: CDR1 MRHNA, CDR2 SNTAGT. CDR3 length: 16 amino acids. J lost 6 bases, V lost 5 bases, and 7 bases had no gene match.

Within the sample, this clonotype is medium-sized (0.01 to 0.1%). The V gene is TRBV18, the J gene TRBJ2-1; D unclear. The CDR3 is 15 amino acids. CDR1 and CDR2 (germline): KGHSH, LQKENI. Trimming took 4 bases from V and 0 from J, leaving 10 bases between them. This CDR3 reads CASSRGLSSYNEQFF. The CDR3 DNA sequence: TGTGCCAGCTCACGGGGATTAAGCTCCTACAATGAGCAGTTCTTC.

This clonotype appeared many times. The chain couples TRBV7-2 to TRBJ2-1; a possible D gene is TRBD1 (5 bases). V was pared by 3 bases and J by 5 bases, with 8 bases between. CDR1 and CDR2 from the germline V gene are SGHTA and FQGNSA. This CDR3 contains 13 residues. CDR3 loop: CASSLGRDNEQFF. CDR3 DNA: TGTGCCAGCAGCTTGGGGCGTGACAATGAGCAGTTCTTC.

The CDR3, as DNA: TGCGCCAGCAGCCGAGAAAGCGGGAATGGCTATGGCTACACCTTC. Its protein is CASSRESGNGYGYTF. The V call is TRBV4-3, the J call TRBJ1-2; no definite D call. The CDR3 contains 15 residues. Looked up from germline, CDR1 is LGHNA and CDR2 is YSLEER. Trimming took off 4 bases at V and 4 bases at J, with 16 bases between the two ends.

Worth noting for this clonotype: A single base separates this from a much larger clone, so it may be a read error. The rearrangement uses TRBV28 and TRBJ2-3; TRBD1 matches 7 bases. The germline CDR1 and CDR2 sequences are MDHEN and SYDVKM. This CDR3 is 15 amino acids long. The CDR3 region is CTSSPPDRDPDTQYF. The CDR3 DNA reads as TGTACCAGCAGCCCCCCCGACAGGGACCCAGATACGCAGTATTTT.

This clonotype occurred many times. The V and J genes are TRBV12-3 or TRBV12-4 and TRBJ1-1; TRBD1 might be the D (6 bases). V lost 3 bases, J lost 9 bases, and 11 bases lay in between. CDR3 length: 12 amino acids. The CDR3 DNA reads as TGTGCCAGCAGTTTGGGGGGCGGGAAAGCTTTCTTT. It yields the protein CASSLGGGKAFF.

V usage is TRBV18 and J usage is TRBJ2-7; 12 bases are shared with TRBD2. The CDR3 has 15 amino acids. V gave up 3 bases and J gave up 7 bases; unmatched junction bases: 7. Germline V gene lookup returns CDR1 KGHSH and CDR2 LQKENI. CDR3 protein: CASSPNGLAGREQYF. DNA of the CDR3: TGTGCCAGCTCACCGAATGGACTAGCGGGGAGAGAGCAGTACTTC.

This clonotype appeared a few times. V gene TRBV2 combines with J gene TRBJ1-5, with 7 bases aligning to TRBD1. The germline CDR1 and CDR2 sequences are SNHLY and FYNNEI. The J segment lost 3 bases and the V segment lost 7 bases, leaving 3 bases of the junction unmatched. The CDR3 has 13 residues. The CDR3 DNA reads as TGTGCCAGCATCGGGACAGACAATCAGCCCCAGCATTTT. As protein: CASIGTDNQPQHF.

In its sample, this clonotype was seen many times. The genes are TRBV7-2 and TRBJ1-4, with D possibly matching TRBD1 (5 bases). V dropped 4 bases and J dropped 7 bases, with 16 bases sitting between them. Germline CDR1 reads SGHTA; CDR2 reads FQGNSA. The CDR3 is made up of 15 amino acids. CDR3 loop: CASSSSIGTGEKLFF. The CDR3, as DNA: TGTGCCAGCAGCTCCTCCATCGGGACGGGTGAAAAACTGTTTTTT.